These 25 T cell receptor beta chains came from one sample sequenced in a study of blood T cell repertoires in COVID-19. Assay used: immunoSEQ multiplex PCR; TCRdb lists only in-frame clones, some missing. The top ten hold approximately 1.5% of the sample, which has more than 350,000 clones, roughly 90% seen once. Sequenced: PBMCs or T cells enriched from blood (not recorded which). The receptor source for this set is a woman under 30 who had been exposed to COVID-19.

This clone was seen just once. The rearrangement uses TRBV18 and TRBJ1-1; D perhaps matches TRBD1 (6 bases). The CDR3 contains 15 residues. V lost 0 bases and J lost 7, with 15 bases in between. In germline, CDR1 is KGHSH, CDR2 LQKENI. CDR3 residues: CASSPPGTGIFEAFF. The CDR3 DNA follows: TGTGCCAGCTCACCACCGGGCACAGGGATCTTTGAAGCTTTCTTT.

The rearrangement uses TRBV9 and TRBJ2-1, with 12 bases matching TRBD2. The CDR3 loop spans 16 amino acids. Germline CDR1 is SGDLS and CDR2 is YYNGEE. V gave up 0 bases and J gave up 6 bases; unmatched junction bases: 4. CDR3 coding DNA: TGTGCCAGCAGCGTAGTTTCTAGCGGGGGGGCCAATGAGCAGTTCTTC. Protein sequence: CASSVVSSGGANEQFF.

The rearrangement joins TRBV28 to TRBJ1-6; D gene unclear. The CDR3 covers 13 residues. Trimming shortened V by 2 bases and J by 7 bases, and 6 bases separated the two germline ends. Germline CDR1 reads MDHEN; CDR2 reads SYDVKM. CDR3 sequence reads: CASSLVRNSPLHF. The CDR3 coding sequence is TGTGCCAGCAGTTTAGTTCGGAATTCACCCCTCCACTTT. Full variable domain (remainder filled in from reference TRBV28 and TRBJ1-6): DVKVTQSSRYLVKRTGEKVFLECVQDMDHENMFWYRQDPGLGLRLIYFSYDVKMKEKGDIPEGYSVSREKKERFSLILESASTNQTSMYLCASSLVRNSPLHFGNGTRLTVT.

This chain joins TRBV3-1 (or the pseudogene TRBV3-2) and TRBJ1-5; tentative D call: TRBD1 (5 bases). The CDR3 covers 14 residues. The V and J ends lost 4 bases and 3 bases respectively, with 10 bases between them. Germline values: CDR1 LGHDT, CDR2 YNNKEL (reference sequence). The CDR3 here is CASSPRQYNQPQHF. The CDR3 bases are TGTGCCAGCAGCCCGCGACAGTACAATCAGCCCCAGCATTTT.

Concerning this clone itself: An end of the junction differs from the germline gene, which may be a read error. The rearrangement joins TRBV5-4 to TRBJ2-3, with 8 bases fitting TRBD2. Germline loops: CDR1 SGHNT, CDR2 YYREEE (reference sequence). This CDR3 spans 11 amino acids. As DNA, the CDR3 is TGTGCCAGCAGCTCCGGGGGGGCTAGCGATTTT. Protein product: CASSSGGASDF.

This clone has only one observation. This chain uses TRBV7-3 with TRBJ1-6, with a weak D call TRBD1 (6 bases). Germline V gene lookup returns CDR1 SGHTA and CDR2 FQGTGA. V lost 4 bases and J lost 10, with 11 bases in between. This CDR3 is 13 amino acids long. The CDR3 region is CASSSTGYSPLHF. Here the CDR3 DNA reads TGTGCCAGCAGCTCCACAGGGTACTCACCCCTCCACTTT. Drawing the rest from reference TRBV7-3 and TRBJ1-6, the complete variable domain is GAGVSQTPSNKVTEKGKYVELRCDPISGHTALYWYRQSLGQGPEFLIYFQGTGAADDSGLPNDRFFAVRPEGSVSTLKIQRTERGDSAVYLCASSSTGYSPLHFGNGTRLTVT.

This clone was observed once. The rearrangement uses TRBV6-2 or TRBV6-3 and TRBJ2-2; TRBD2 matches at 9 bases. The junction had 0 bases not matched to a gene; V was cut back by 2 bases and J by 8 bases. From germline, CDR1 is MNHEY and CDR2 SVGEGT. This CDR3 comprises 13 residues. Written as DNA, the CDR3 is TGTGCCAGCAGTTACACTAGCGGGGGGGAGCTGTTTTTT. Translating gives CASSYTSGGELFF.

V and J are TRBV5-1 and TRBJ2-7; D gene unclear. This CDR3 region has 15 residues. Per germline, CDR1 SGHRS and CDR2 YFSETQ. The ends were cut back, 2 bases at V and 0 bases at J, with 12 bases in the middle. CDR3 loop: CASSFTSYSSYEQYF. Written as DNA, the CDR3 is TGCGCCAGCAGCTTTACCTCGTACAGCTCCTACGAGCAGTACTTC. The full variable domain, with the rest looked up from reference TRBV5-1 and TRBJ2-7, is KAGVTQTPRYLIKTRGQQVTLSCSPISGHRSVSWYQQTPGQGLQFLFEYFSETQRNKGNFPGRFSGRQFSNSRSEMNVSTLELGDSALYLCASSFTSYSSYEQYFGPGTRLTVT.

DNA for the CDR3: TGTGCCAGCTCTAGCGGGAGTATCGACGAGCAGTACTTC. Encoded protein: CASSSGSIDEQYF. The rearrangement uses TRBV28 and TRBJ2-7, with 10 bases fitting TRBD2. The J segment lost 5 bases and the V segment lost 8 bases, leaving 6 bases of the junction unmatched. Germline values: CDR1 MDHEN, CDR2 SYDVKM. The CDR3 contains 13 residues.

V and J are TRBV3-1 (or the pseudogene TRBV3-2) and TRBJ1-1, with 9 positions matching TRBD1. Germline-derived CDR1 and CDR2 are LGHDT and YNNKEL (reference sequence). V was pared by 4 bases and J by 5 bases, with 8 bases of the junction left unmatched. The CDR3 runs to 15 residues. CDR3 protein: CASSLLQGAGTEAFF. The CDR3 coding sequence is TGTGCCAGCAGCCTATTACAGGGGGCTGGGACTGAAGCTTTCTTT.

The chain employs TRBV29-1 and TRBJ2-5, with TRBD2 as a possible D gene (5 bases). This CDR3 is built from 15 residues. The V end lost 2 bases, the J end lost 3 bases, and 16 bases lay between the germline ends. Germline V gene data show CDR1 as SQVTM and CDR2 as ANQGSEA. CDR3 sequence (DNA): TGCAGCGTTGAACCAGGTCCGGGGTGGGAAGAGACCCAGTACTTC. Translated, it gives CSVEPGPGWEETQYF.

The chain employs TRBV4-3 and TRBJ1-2, with D possibly TRBD1 on 6 matching bases. The CDR3 runs to 16 residues. Germline-derived CDR1 and CDR2 are LGHNA and YSLEER. V lost 1 base, J lost 2 bases, and 14 bases lay in between. The CDR3 nucleotides are TGCGCCAGCAGCCAAGGCGCGACAGGAGTAAACTATGGCTACACCTTC. Its protein is CASSQGATGVNYGYTF.

V gene TRBV28 combines with J gene TRBJ1-4; 10 bases agree with TRBD1. V lost 5 bases and J lost 8; bases outside the gene matches: 5. This CDR3 contains 14 residues. Per germline, CDR1 MDHEN and CDR2 SYDVKM. DNA for the CDR3: TGTGCCAGCAGTAAGACAGGGGGCCGCGAAAAACTGTTTTTT. Protein sequence: CASSKTGGREKLFF.

The chain joins TRBV30 to TRBJ1-5, with 7 bases fitting TRBD1. The CDR3 contains 14 residues. The germline V gene has CDR1 GTSNPN and CDR2 SVGIG (reference sequence). The V and J ends lost 3 bases and 6 bases, in that order; junction bases with no gene match: 8. This CDR3 is CAWRYPGGGQPQHF. In DNA, the CDR3 is TGTGCCTGGAGGTACCCAGGGGGAGGTCAGCCCCAGCATTTT. The whole variable domain, filled in from reference TRBV30 and TRBJ1-5, reads SQTIHQWPATLVQPVGSPLSLECTVEGTSNPNLYWYRQAAGRGLQLLFYSVGIGQISSEVPQNLSASRPQDRQFILSSKKLLLSDSGFYLCAWRYPGGGQPQHFGDGTRLSIL.

The rearrangement joins TRBV7-9 to TRBJ2-1, with 11 positions matching TRBD2. CDR1 and CDR2 from the germline V gene are SEHNR and FQNEAQ (reference sequence). The CDR3 is 16 amino acids. With V trimmed by 4 bases and J by 5 bases, 7 bases remained unmatched. In DNA, the CDR3 is TGTGCCAGCAGCTCCCCTAGCGGGGGGAATAACAATGAGCAGTTCTTC. It specifies CASSSPSGGNNNEQFF.

The CDR3 DNA is TGTGCCAGCAGCCAACCACAGTTAATGAACACTGAAGCTTTCTTT. This encodes CASSQPQLMNTEAFF. This chain links TRBV14 with TRBJ1-1; D remains ambiguous. This CDR3 comprises 15 residues. Trimming removed 2 bases from V and 0 bases from J, with 10 bases in between. Looked up from germline, CDR1 is SGHDN and CDR2 is FVKESK.

V gene TRBV18 combines with J gene TRBJ2-3; D possibly corresponds to TRBD2 (5 bases). The CDR3 runs to 16 residues. Trimming pared 3 bases from V and 0 bases from J, leaving 13 bases between. The germline gives CDR1 KGHSH, CDR2 LQKENI. CDR3 protein: CASSPRLLLSTDTQYF. The DNA of the CDR3 is TGTGCCAGCTCACCTAGACTACTTCTGAGCACAGATACGCAGTATTTT.

The gene calls are TRBV12-3 or TRBV12-4 and TRBJ2-5; perhaps TRBD2 as D (5 bases). The length of the CDR3 is 13 residues. V was shortened by 2 bases and J by 6 bases, with 10 bases between the two germline ends. The CDR3 DNA reads TGTGCCAGCAGTTTAACCGGGAAAAAGACCCAGTACTTC. It yields the protein CASSLTGKKTQYF.

The sample holds a few counts of this clone. The chain has TRBV6-2 or TRBV6-3 and TRBJ2-2, with D maybe TRBD2 (5 bases). This CDR3 contains 15 residues. Germline V gene lookup returns CDR1 MNHEY and CDR2 SVGEGT. V was pared by 3 bases and J by 1 base, with 9 bases between. The CDR3 DNA reads as TGTGCCAGCAGTTATGGGAGTCTGAACACCGGGGAGCTGTTTTTT. This encodes CASSYGSLNTGELFF.

This chain connects TRBV7-9 to TRBJ2-6, with TRBD1 matching 7 bases. The CDR3 has 17 amino acids. V lost 3 bases, J lost 2 bases, and 7 bases stayed unmatched. Germline V gene data show CDR1 as SEHNR and CDR2 as FQNEAQ (reference sequence). CDR3 coding DNA: TGTGCCAGCAGCTTCAGGCAGGGGGAGACTGGGGCCAACGTCCTGACTTTC. Encoded protein: CASSFRQGETGANVLTF.

The chain is built from TRBV15 and TRBJ2-7, with 8 bases matching TRBD2. There are 14 residues in the CDR3. Germline V gene sequence: CDR1 LNHNV, CDR2 YYDKDF (reference sequence). Trimming cost V 5 bases and J 4 bases; bases outside gene matches: 7. The chain's CDR3 is CATSGASGPYEQYF. CDR3 in DNA: TGTGCCACCAGCGGGGCTAGCGGGCCTTACGAGCAGTACTTC.

The chain has TRBV5-6 and TRBJ1-1; unclear D gene. CDR3 length equals 13 residues. The V gene's germline CDR1 is SGHDT and CDR2 YYEEEE. The V and J ends lost 0 bases and 7 bases respectively, with 10 bases between them. The CDR3 sequence is CASSLDASGEAFF. The CDR3 DNA reads as TGTGCCAGCAGCTTGGACGCTTCCGGTGAAGCTTTCTTT.

The gene calls are TRBV28 and TRBJ2-7; D uncertain. Trimming took off 7 bases at V and 2 bases at J, with 15 bases between the two ends. The germline V gene encodes CDR1 MDHEN and CDR2 SYDVKM. CDR3 size: 14 residues. The CDR3 protein is CASTPHLRPYEQYF. As DNA, the CDR3 is TGTGCCAGCACCCCCCACCTCAGGCCCTACGAGCAGTACTTC. Looking up the rest from reference TRBV28 and TRBJ2-7 gives the full variable domain: DVKVTQSSRYLVKRTGEKVFLECVQDMDHENMFWYRQDPGLGLRLIYFSYDVKMKEKGDIPEGYSVSREKKERFSLILESASTNQTSMYLCASTPHLRPYEQYFGPGTRLTVT.

The chain uses TRBV7-8 and TRBJ2-7, with 8 nucleotides matching TRBD2. The germline gives CDR1 SGHVS, CDR2 FQNEAQ. Unmatched junction bases numbered 4, after V lost 1 base and J lost 2 bases. The CDR3 sequence is 15 residues long. The chain's CDR3 is CASSLVAGGPYEQYF. For the CDR3, the DNA is TGTGCCAGCAGCTTAGTGGCGGGGGGACCCTACGAGCAGTACTTC.

Only one count was recorded for this clone. The chain has TRBV15 and TRBJ2-5, with D maybe TRBD2 (6 bases). Trimming shortened V by 2 bases and J by 4 bases, and 14 bases separated the two germline ends. Germline assignment: CDR1 LNHNV and CDR2 YYDKDF (reference sequence). This CDR3 is 15 amino acids long. For the CDR3, the DNA is TGTGCCACCAGCAGAACCCCGGGAGATGGAGAGACCCAGTACTTC. Amino acids: CATSRTPGDGETQYF.